This record concerns one TCR beta chain sequence. The antigen remains unidentified. MiXCR was run by TCRdb on the RT-PCR reads, yielding one entry per CDR3 protein. Among hundreds of thousands of distinct CDR3 sequences listed, 15% to 18% were seen once. These data belong to a study of response to subunit inactivated influenza vaccine. The study, taken as a whole, reports: The study's authors posited that every seasonal influenza vaccination enlists few new T cells.

Sample: PBMCs from blood, taken about 12 days after vaccination. This TCR derives from a man between 45 and 60 years old who received an inactivated influenza vaccine.

The DNA of the CDR3 is TGTGCCACCAGTGATTTTCCATCAATGGGACAGCTCGCGAACACCGGGGAGCTGTTTTTT. Its protein product is CATSDFPSMGQLANTGELFF. This sequence joins TRBV24-1 and TRBJ2-2; 7 bases map to TRBD1. The junction had 13 bases not matched to a gene; V was cut back by 1 base and J by 0 bases. Germline values: CDR1 KGHDR, CDR2 SFDVKD. This CDR3 has 20 amino acids.